Listed here is a single T cell receptor (beta chain). This CDR3 contains 13 residues. The germline CDR1 and CDR2 sequences are MNHNY and SVGAGI (reference sequence). This sample is part of a study of T cells expressing NK-cell markers. About the research overall: Sorted T-cell subsets CD3+CD56+NKG2C+, CD3+CD56+NKG2C- and CD3+CD56-NKG2C+ were TCR beta-sequenced. Eight donors were sequenced, of whom seven were HCMV-seropositive, while the remaining one was HCMV-seronegative.

5'RACE template switching with UMIs produced the TCR beta cDNA. Using the 5' RACE reads, TCRdb records one entry per CDR3 protein without DNA. The sample shows 450,000 to 600,000 distinct CDR3 sequences, and approximately 3.5% sits with its ten largest clones. The receptor comes from a man aged 18 to 35 in good health. The J gene is TRBJ2-1, the V gene TRBV6-6. Sequenced material: blood T cells: a sorted CD56 or NKG2C T cell subset, CD4+ or CD8+ T cells, or bulk PBMC T cells (not recorded which). The CDR3 reads CASSYRVWNEQFF.